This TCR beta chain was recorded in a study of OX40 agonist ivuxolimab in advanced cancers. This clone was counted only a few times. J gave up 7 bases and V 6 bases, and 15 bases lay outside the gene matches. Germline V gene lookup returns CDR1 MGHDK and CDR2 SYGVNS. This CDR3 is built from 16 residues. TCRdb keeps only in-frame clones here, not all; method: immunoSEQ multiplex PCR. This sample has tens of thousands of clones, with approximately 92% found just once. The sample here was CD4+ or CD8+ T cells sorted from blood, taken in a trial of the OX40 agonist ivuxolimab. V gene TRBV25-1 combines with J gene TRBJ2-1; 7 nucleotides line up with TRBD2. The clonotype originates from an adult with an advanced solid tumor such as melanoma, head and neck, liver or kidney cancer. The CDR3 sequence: CASRHWVGGGENEQFF. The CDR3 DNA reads TGTGCCAGCAGACACTGGGTCGGGGGAGGGGAGAATGAGCAGTTCTTC. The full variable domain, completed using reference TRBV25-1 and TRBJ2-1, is EADIYQTPRYLVIGTGKKITLECSQTMGHDKMYWYQQDPGMELHLIHYSYGVNSTEKGDLSSESTVSRIRTEHFPLTLESARPSHTSQYLCASRHWVGGGENEQFFGPGTRLTVL.